Listed below are T cell receptor beta chains from one sample, sequenced in a study of T cells in tuberculosis. TCRdb's copy holds only in-frame clones and misses some; the assay was immunoSEQ multiplex PCR. The sample yields tens of thousands of clones, 90% to 95% seen once. This specimen was PBMCs, taken at tuberculosis diagnosis. The receptors here all came from an adult with tuberculosis. Both conserved end residues are part of each CDR3. The order of the fields is D gene, J gene, V gene, CDR3 protein, CDR3 DNA. A D gene is named only where the DNA matches it firmly.

NA	TRBJ2-5	TRBV28	CASSSGGTGLKTQYF	TGTGCCAGCAGTTCGGGAGGGACAGGGTTAAAGACCCAGTACTTC
TRBD1	TRBJ1-1	TRBV11-2	CASSSDHRGTTEAFF	TGTGCCAGCAGCTCAGACCACAGGGGGACCACTGAAGCTTTCTTT
TRBD1	TRBJ2-6	TRBV27	CASSPDRGSSGANVLTF	TGTGCCAGCAGCCCGGACAGGGGCAGCTCTGGGGCCAACGTCCTGACTTTC
TRBD1	TRBJ2-7	TRBV7-2	CASSMGGTGKTYEQYF	TGTGCCAGCAGCATGGGGGGGACAGGGAAAACCTACGAGCAGTACTTC
TRBD1	TRBJ2-7	TRBV19	CASSLDRGSDEQYF	TGTGCCAGTAGTTTGGACAGGGGGAGTGACGAGCAGTACTTC
NA	TRBJ2-1	TRBV27	CASSPDWSSYNEQFF	TGTGCCAGCAGTCCGGACTGGAGTTCCTACAATGAGCAGTTCTTC
NA	TRBJ2-5	TRBV10-3	CAISAGSRVETQYF	TGTGCCATCAGTGCCGGAAGCAGGGTGGAGACCCAGTACTTC
TRBD1	TRBJ2-2	TRBV7-3	CASSLGQGTGGELFF	TGTGCCAGCAGCTTGGGACAGGGGACTGGCGGGGAGCTGTTTTTT
NA	TRBJ2-1	TRBV27	CASSPPGLLYNEQFF	TGTGCCAGCAGTCCGCCGGGTCTCCTTTACAATGAGCAGTTCTTC
NA	TRBJ1-2	TRBV2	CASSVTLIGYGYTF	TGTGCCAGCAGCGTTACTTTAATTGGCTATGGCTACACCTTC